The rows below give T cell receptor beta chains drawn from one sample of a study of cytotoxic CD8 clonotypes in ibrutinib-treated CLL. TCRdb's copy holds only in-frame clones and misses some; the assay was immunoSEQ multiplex PCR. Among approximately 130,000 clones listed, around 84% were seen once. The source material was PBMCs, sampled after 24 months of ibrutinib treatment. These receptors all stem from a human donor with chronic lymphocytic leukemia. Both conserved end residues are part of each CDR3. Only part of the rows carry a size: once, few, many, or a class if the clone is expanded.

>TRBV10-3|.
CAITEGGTGVYNEQFF
>TRBV6-6|.
CASSRDRGNYGYTF
>TRBV28|.
CASSLGLWNEKLFF
>TRBV7-8|few
CATSPQGHEQYF
>TRBV25-1|.
CASIPSGGGMETQYF
>TRBV6-1|.
CATQPPGQHNSPLHF
>TRBV4-1|few
CASSQEKLFAGHGANVLTF
>TRBV7-3|few
CASSSDRGPNTEAFF
>TRBV7-2|.
CASSFFSRQGDEAFF
>TRBV7-2|.
CASSHIPKTTYGYTF
>TRBV7-2|.
CASSLDGLEAYGYTF
>TRBV4-3|.
CASSRGQMNTEAFF
>TRBV7-8|once
CASSLVGPSSYNSPLHF
>TRBV4-1|.
CASSQKWGQAANNSPLHF
>TRBV2|.
CASVGSGGRYNEQFF
>TRBV5-1|.
CASSGGTSGGTYEQYF
>TRBV5-4|few
CASSLESGAEAFF
>TRBV7-2|.
CASSSQPGTIYEQYF
>TRBV6-1|.
CASSDSSSYNEQFF
>TRBV5-5|.
CASSLGLAGGPDTQYF
>TRBV6-1|.
CASSAGAMDTGELFF
>TRBV2|once
CASSLSNQPQHF
>TRBV11-2|.
CAVGTYYGYTF
>TRBV5-6|.
CASRIQLRLSSYNEQFF
>TRBV6-5|.
CVSGRGPGELFF
>TRBV6-1|.
CASSDGPGNTDTQYF
>TRBV6-6|.
CASTRVGNTEAFF
>TRBV30|.
CALQGPNYEQYF
>TRBV2|.
CARSSGGAGETQYF
>TRBV7-2|.
CASSSGVRQYF
>TRBV27|few
CASRGGAGGYTF
>TRBV7-3|.
CASSFSYGANVLTF
>TRBV30|.
CAWTKGLPNSPLHF
>TRBV7-9|.
CASSPGAGFSYEQYF
>TRBV28|.
CASSLRTRHQETQYF
>TRBV27|.
CASRTTGAGETQYF
>TRBV6-6|.
CASSYYAGYGYTF
>TRBV19|.
CASSWRLAGGRYEQYF
>TRBV9|.
CASSGVNGQRLNTEAFF
>TRBV19|few
CATWDRANYGYTF
>TRBV6-6|.
CASGQINYGYTF
>TRBV7-6|.
CASSVYGPSSGANVLTF
>TRBV6-6|.
CASSYREGGNQPQHF
>TRBV11-2|.
CASSLYGTGERHYEQYF
>TRBV4-3|.
CASSQDPAGMNTEAFF
>TRBV7-3|once
CASSSGTGIPSYNEQFF
>TRBV5-8|.
CASSLGQYF
>TRBV19|.
CASSIPGQGRGNQPQHF
>TRBV28|.
CASSPHSYGYTF
>TRBV9|once
CASSRGGASNQPQHF
>TRBV2|few
CASRGDRDEAFF
>TRBV6-1|.
CASSEALEQYF
>TRBV7-9|.
CASSVSGTGGGQPQHF